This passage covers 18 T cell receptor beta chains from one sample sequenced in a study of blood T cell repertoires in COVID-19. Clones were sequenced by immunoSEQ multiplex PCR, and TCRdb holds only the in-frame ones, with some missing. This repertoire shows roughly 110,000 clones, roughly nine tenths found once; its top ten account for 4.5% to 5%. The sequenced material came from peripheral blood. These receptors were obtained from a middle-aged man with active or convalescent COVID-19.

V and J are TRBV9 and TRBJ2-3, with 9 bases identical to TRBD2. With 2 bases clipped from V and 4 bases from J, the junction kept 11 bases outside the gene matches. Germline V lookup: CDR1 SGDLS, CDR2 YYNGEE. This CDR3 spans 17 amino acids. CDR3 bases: TGTGCCAGCAGCGTCCTCCCGGGGGCGGGAGGGGCAGATACGCAGTATTTT. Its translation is CASSVLPGAGGADTQYF. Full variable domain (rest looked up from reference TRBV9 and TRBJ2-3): DSGVTQTPKHLITATGQRVTLRCSPRSGDLSVYWYQQSLDQGLQFLIQYYNGEERAKGNILERFSAQQFPDLHSELNLSSLELGDSALYFCASSVLPGAGGADTQYFGPGTRLTVL.

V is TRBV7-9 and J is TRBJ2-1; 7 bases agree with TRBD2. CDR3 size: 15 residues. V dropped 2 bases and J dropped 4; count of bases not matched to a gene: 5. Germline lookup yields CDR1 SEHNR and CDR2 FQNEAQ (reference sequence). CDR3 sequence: CASSLQAGLYNEQFF. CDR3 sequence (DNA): TGTGCCAGCAGCTTACAAGCGGGACTGTACAATGAGCAGTTCTTC.

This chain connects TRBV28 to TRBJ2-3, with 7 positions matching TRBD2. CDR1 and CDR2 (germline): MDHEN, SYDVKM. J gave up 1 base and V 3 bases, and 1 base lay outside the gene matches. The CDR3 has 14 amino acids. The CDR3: CASSFLAGTDTQYF. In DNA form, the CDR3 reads TGTGCCAGCAGTTTCCTAGCGGGCACAGATACGCAGTATTTT.

Here the CDR3 DNA reads TGTGCCAGCAGTTTAGGGCTAGCGGGGGCACCCACCGGGGAGCTGTTTTTT. This gives the protein CASSLGLAGAPTGELFF. The rearrangement joins TRBV28 to TRBJ2-2, with 10 bases aligning to TRBD2. The V gene end was trimmed by 2 bases and the J gene end by 4 bases; junction bases not matched to a gene: 7. There are 17 residues in the CDR3. Germline values: CDR1 MDHEN, CDR2 SYDVKM.

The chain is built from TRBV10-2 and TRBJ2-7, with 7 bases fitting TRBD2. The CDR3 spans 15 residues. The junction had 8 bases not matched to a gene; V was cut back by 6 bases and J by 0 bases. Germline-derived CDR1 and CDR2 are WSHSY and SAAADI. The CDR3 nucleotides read TGCGCCAGCAGCTTTCTAGCGGATAGCTCCTACGAGCAGTACTTC. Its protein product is CASSFLADSSYEQYF.

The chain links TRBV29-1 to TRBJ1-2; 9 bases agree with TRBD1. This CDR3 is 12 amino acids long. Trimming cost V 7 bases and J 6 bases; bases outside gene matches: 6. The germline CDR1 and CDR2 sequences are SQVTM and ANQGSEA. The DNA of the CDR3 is TGCAGCGCTGGGGACAGGGAGGATGGCTACACCTTC. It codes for CSAGDREDGYTF.

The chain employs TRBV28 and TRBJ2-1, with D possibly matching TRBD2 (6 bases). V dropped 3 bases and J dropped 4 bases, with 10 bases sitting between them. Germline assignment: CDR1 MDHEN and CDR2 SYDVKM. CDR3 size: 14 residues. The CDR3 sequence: CASSFSGKYNEQFF. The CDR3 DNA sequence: TGTGCCAGCAGTTTTAGCGGAAAATACAATGAGCAGTTCTTC. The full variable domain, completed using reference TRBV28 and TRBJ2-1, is DVKVTQSSRYLVKRTGEKVFLECVQDMDHENMFWYRQDPGLGLRLIYFSYDVKMKEKGDIPEGYSVSREKKERFSLILESASTNQTSMYLCASSFSGKYNEQFFGPGTRLTVL.

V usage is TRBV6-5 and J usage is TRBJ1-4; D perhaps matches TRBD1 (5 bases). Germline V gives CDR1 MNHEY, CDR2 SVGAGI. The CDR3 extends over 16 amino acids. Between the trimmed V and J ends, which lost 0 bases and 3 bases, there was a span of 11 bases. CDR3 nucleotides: TGTGCCAGCAGTTACTCGATCGGGGGTTCTAATGAAAAACTGTTTTTT. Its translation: CASSYSIGGSNEKLFF.

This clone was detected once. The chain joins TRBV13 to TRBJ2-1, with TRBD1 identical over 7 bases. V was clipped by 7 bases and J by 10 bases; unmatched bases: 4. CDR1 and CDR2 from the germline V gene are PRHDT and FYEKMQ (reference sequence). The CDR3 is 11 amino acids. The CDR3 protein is CASISRGEQFF. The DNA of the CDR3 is TGTGCCAGCATTAGCAGGGGGGAGCAGTTCTTC.

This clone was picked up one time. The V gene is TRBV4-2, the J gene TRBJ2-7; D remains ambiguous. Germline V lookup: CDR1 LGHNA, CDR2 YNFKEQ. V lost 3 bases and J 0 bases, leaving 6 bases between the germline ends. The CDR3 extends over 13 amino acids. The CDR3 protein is CASSQGPSYEQYF. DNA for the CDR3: TGTGCCAGCAGCCAGGGCCCCTCCTACGAGCAGTACTTC.

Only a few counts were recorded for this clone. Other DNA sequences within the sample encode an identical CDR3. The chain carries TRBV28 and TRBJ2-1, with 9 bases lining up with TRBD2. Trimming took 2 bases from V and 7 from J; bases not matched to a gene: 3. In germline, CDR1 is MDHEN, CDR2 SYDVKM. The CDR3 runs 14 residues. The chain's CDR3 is CASSLGAGGNEQFF. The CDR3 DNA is TGTGCCAGCAGTTTAGGGGCGGGAGGGAATGAGCAGTTCTTC.

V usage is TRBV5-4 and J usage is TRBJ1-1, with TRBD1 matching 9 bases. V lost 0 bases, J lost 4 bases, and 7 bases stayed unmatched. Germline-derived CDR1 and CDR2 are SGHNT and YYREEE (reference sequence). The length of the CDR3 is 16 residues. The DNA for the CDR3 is TGTGCCAGCAGCTTGGGGTCCGGGACAGGGACCACTGAAGCTTTCTTT. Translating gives CASSLGSGTGTTEAFF.

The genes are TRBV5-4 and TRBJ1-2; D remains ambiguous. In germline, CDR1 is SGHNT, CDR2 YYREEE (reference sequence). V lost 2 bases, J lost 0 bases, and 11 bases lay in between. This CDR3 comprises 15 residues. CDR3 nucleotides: TGTGCCAGCAGCTTCACGGTCAATTCTAACTATGGCTACACCTTC. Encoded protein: CASSFTVNSNYGYTF.

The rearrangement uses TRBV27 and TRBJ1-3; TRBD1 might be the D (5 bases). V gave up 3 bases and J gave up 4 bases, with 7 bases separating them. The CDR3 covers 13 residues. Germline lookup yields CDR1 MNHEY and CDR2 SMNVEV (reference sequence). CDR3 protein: CASSLAGGNTIYF. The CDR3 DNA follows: TGTGCCAGCAGTTTGGCAGGGGGAAACACCATATATTTT.

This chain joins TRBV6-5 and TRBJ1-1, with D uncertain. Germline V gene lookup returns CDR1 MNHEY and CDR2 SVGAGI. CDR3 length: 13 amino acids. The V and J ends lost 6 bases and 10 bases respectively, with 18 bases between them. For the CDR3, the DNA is TGTGCCAGCAGCCCAGAGAGCGGGGAGGGAGCTTTCTTT. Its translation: CASSPESGEGAFF.

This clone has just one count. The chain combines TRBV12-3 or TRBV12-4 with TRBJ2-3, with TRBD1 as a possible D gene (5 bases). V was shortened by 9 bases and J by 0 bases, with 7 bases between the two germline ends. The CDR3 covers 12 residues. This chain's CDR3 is CASRQSTDTQYF. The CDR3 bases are TGTGCCAGTAGACAGAGCACAGATACGCAGTATTTT.

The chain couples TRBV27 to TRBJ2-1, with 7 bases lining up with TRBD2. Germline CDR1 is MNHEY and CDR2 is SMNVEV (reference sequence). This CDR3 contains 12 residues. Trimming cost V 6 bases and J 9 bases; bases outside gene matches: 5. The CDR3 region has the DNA TGTGCCAGCAGCCCCAGCGGGATTGAGCAGTTCTTC. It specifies CASSPSGIEQFF.

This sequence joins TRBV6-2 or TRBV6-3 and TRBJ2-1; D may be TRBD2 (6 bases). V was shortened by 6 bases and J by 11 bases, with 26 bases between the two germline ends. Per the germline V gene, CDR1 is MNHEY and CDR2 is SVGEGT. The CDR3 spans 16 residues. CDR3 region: CASSPLGGQMYGKQFF. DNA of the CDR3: TGTGCCAGCAGCCCACTTGGAGGGCAAATGTACGGAAAGCAGTTCTTC.